Each of the 27 T cell receptor beta chains below was sequenced from the same sample in a study of T cell responses to AZD1222 COVID-19 vaccine. The repertoire was sequenced with immunoSEQ multiplex PCR; TCRdb's copy has only in-frame clones and lacks some. The table has some 170,000 clones, just under 90% seen once. Sequenced here: peripheral blood, sampled 28 days after the second dose of the MenACWY control vaccine. The receptors stem from an adult who received the MenACWY meningococcal vaccine as a control.

The sample holds one count of this clone. The chain links TRBV30 to TRBJ2-1; TRBD2 is a possible D gene (6 bases). The CDR3 loop spans 13 amino acids. Germline loops: CDR1 GTSNPN, CDR2 SVGIG (reference sequence). Deletions cut 6 bases from V and 3 bases from J, with 12 bases between. CDR3 bases: TGTGCCTGCGGGGGATTGGGCTACAATGAGCAGTTCTTC. Its protein product is CACGGLGYNEQFF.

The chain is built from TRBV28 and TRBJ1-3; possible D gene TRBD1, 6 bases. The CDR3 is 15 amino acids. Germline V gene lookup returns CDR1 MDHEN and CDR2 SYDVKM. V was shortened by 6 bases and J by 4 bases, with 16 bases between the two germline ends. The CDR3 loop reads CASSVGGAGGNTIYF. As DNA, the CDR3 is TGTGCCAGCAGCGTGGGGGGGGCAGGAGGAAACACCATATATTTT.

The V gene is TRBV1, the J gene TRBJ1-5; the table's D gene call, TRBD1, was not cross checked with the DNA. TRBV1 is a pseudogene locus. The CDR3 consists of 18 residues. CDR3 nucleotide sequence: TGCACCAGCAGCCAAGTGGGACAGGCGCCTATAGGCAATCAGCCCCAGCATTTT. Its translation: CTSSQVGQAPIGNQPQHF.

V gene TRBV28 combines with J gene TRBJ1-5, with 7 bases fitting TRBD1. The germline V gene encodes CDR1 MDHEN and CDR2 SYDVKM. V was pared by 7 bases and J by 5 bases, with 8 bases of the junction left unmatched. The CDR3 extends over 14 amino acids. The CDR3, as DNA: TGTGCCAGCACCCCAGTACAGGGGCATCAGCCCCAGCATTTT. This encodes CASTPVQGHQPQHF.

The chain carries TRBV7-8 and TRBJ1-6; D possibly corresponds to TRBD1 (5 bases). This CDR3 has 20 amino acids. Deletions cut 1 base from V and 7 bases from J, with 26 bases between. Germline loops: CDR1 SGHVS, CDR2 FQNEAQ. The CDR3 sequence: CASSLEGRDSSFAPNSPLHF. CDR3 sequence (DNA): TGTGCCAGCAGCTTAGAGGGGCGAGACAGCAGTTTTGCCCCGAATTCACCCCTCCACTTT.

J is TRBJ1-2 and V is TRBV9; D is perhaps TRBD1 (6 bases). The CDR3 is 13 residues long. Germline V gene sequence: CDR1 SGDLS, CDR2 YYNGEE. V was shortened by 3 bases and J by 6 bases, with 12 bases between the two germline ends. The CDR3 nucleotides are TGTGCCAGCAGCGAGGGACAATTCGATGGCTACACCTTC. Its translation: CASSEGQFDGYTF.

The chain employs TRBV29-1 and TRBJ2-1; the match to TRBD1 covers 8 bases. The CDR3 is 16 residues long. From germline, CDR1 is SQVTM and CDR2 ANQGSEA. The V segment lost 7 bases and the J segment 1 base; nucleotides outside the gene matches: 12. The CDR3 bases are TGCAGCGGTACACCCCGACAGGGGAGTTCCTACAATGAGCAGTTCTTC. It translates to CSGTPRQGSSYNEQFF.

This clone was counted once. The chain employs TRBV19 and TRBJ1-1; 9 nucleotides match TRBD1. The V segment lost 6 bases and the J segment 1 base; nucleotides outside the gene matches: 9. CDR3 size: 16 residues. The germline CDR1 and CDR2 sequences are LNHDA and SQIVND (reference sequence). CDR3 in DNA: TGTGCCAGTAGCAATCATAACAGGGGGCGGAACACTGAAGCTTTCTTT. Amino acids: CASSNHNRGRNTEAFF.

V usage is TRBV30 and J usage is TRBJ1-2, with TRBD1 matching over 9 bases. V lost 6 bases, J lost 7 bases, and 15 bases stayed unmatched. The CDR3 is 15 amino acids. CDR1 is GTSNPN, CDR2 SVGIG, per germline (reference sequence). The CDR3 loop is CACPRWDRVRSGYTF. CDR3 DNA: TGTGCCTGCCCCCGATGGGACAGGGTAAGGTCTGGCTACACCTTC.

The chain carries TRBV15 and TRBJ2-3, with 11 nucleotides matching TRBD2. This CDR3 has 18 residues. Germline CDR1 LNHNV, CDR2 YYDKDF (reference sequence). With 5 bases clipped from V and 0 bases from J, the junction kept 10 bases outside the gene matches. The CDR3 protein is CATSGLAGGFPSTDTQYF. CDR3 DNA sequence: TGTGCCACCAGCGGCCTAGCGGGAGGCTTCCCTAGCACAGATACGCAGTATTTT.

The chain uses TRBV29-1 and TRBJ1-1, with D possibly TRBD1 on 5 matching bases. This CDR3 contains 12 residues. The V gene lost 3 bases and the J gene lost 1 base, with 6 bases spanning the gap. CDR1 SQVTM and CDR2 ANQGSEA come from the germline V gene. The CDR3 sequence is CSVDGANTEAFF. In DNA form, the CDR3 reads TGCAGCGTTGATGGGGCGAACACTGAAGCTTTCTTT.

The chain uses TRBV4-1 and TRBJ1-2, with 9 bases that match TRBD1. CDR1 is MGHRA, CDR2 YSYEKL, per germline. V lost 2 bases, J lost 3 bases, and 10 bases stayed unmatched. This CDR3 has 17 residues. CDR3 loop: CASSQHTGTGLDYGYTF. The CDR3 nucleotides read TGCGCCAGCAGCCAACACACCGGGACAGGGTTAGACTATGGCTACACCTTC.

The genes are TRBV6-6 and TRBJ2-7; 7 bases are shared with TRBD1. Germline lookup yields CDR1 MNHNY and CDR2 SVGAGI (reference sequence). V shed 7 bases, J shed 1 base, and the junction held 7 bases outside the gene matches. The CDR3 spans 14 residues. This chain's CDR3 is CASKSQGNSYEQYF. CDR3 sequence (DNA): TGTGCCAGCAAGTCACAGGGGAATTCCTACGAGCAGTACTTC.

The gene calls are TRBV19 and TRBJ1-1; TRBD1 might be the D (5 bases). The germline V gene has CDR1 LNHDA and CDR2 SQIVND (reference sequence). This CDR3 is 12 amino acids long. With 5 bases removed from V and 4 bases from J, the gap between germline ends came to 8 bases. CDR3 in amino acids: CASSEGSTEAFF. CDR3 sequence (DNA): TGTGCCAGTAGTGAGGGGAGCACTGAAGCTTTCTTT.

The chain couples TRBV6-5 to TRBJ2-1, with a possible D match to TRBD2 (6 bases). The CDR3 has 15 amino acids. Germline CDR1 reads MNHEY; CDR2 reads SVGAGI. V shed 0 bases and J shed 2 bases, with 8 bases lying between them. For the CDR3, the DNA is TGTGCCAGCAGTTACTCGGGGGGTCCCTACAATGAGCAGTTCTTC. Its translation: CASSYSGGPYNEQFF.

This chain links TRBV4-2 with TRBJ2-5, with D perhaps assigned TRBD1 or TRBD2 (5 bases each). Trimming removed 1 base at V and 4 bases at J, with 19 bases between. The CDR3 length is 17 residues. Germline V CDR1 and CDR2: LGHNA, YNFKEQ. The CDR3 bases are TGTGCCAGCAGCCAAGGTGGGATAGGGACGTTTACAGAGACCCAGTACTTC. This gives the protein CASSQGGIGTFTETQYF.

V gene TRBV2 combines with J gene TRBJ2-7; D is ambiguous. V lost 7 bases and J 0 bases, leaving 7 bases between the germline ends. Germline V lookup: CDR1 SNHLY, CDR2 FYNNEI. This CDR3 comprises 12 residues. The CDR3 here is CASKTLSYEQYF. The CDR3, as DNA: TGTGCCAGCAAGACCCTCTCCTACGAGCAGTACTTC.

The chain is built from TRBV18 and TRBJ1-1; D is undetermined. V lost 4 bases and J 4 bases, leaving 10 bases between the germline ends. Germline-derived CDR1 and CDR2 are KGHSH and LQKENI. The CDR3 contains 13 residues. CDR3 bases: TGTGCCAGCTCACAGGTTCCGGGCACTGAAGCTTTCTTT. Translating gives CASSQVPGTEAFF.

The V and J genes are TRBV29-1 and TRBJ1-2; D unresolved. This CDR3 has 13 amino acids. In germline, CDR1 is SQVTM, CDR2 ANQGSEA. Trimming pared 8 bases from V and 6 bases from J, leaving 19 bases between. The CDR3 nucleotides are TGCAGCACCCGGGAGGATGACTATGATGGCTACACCTTC. It yields the protein CSTREDDYDGYTF.

This sequence joins TRBV6-5 and TRBJ2-5; tentative D call: TRBD1 (6 bases). CDR1 and CDR2 from the germline V gene are MNHEY and SVGAGI. The ends were cut back, 2 bases at V and 7 bases at J, with 14 bases in the middle. This CDR3 spans 14 amino acids. CDR3 DNA sequence: TGTGCCAGCAGTTACGGGGGCGTCGCAGGGACCCAGTACTTC. Amino acids: CASSYGGVAGTQYF.

This sequence joins TRBV3-1 (or the pseudogene TRBV3-2) and TRBJ2-5, with 12 bases that match TRBD2. This CDR3 region has 17 residues. Unmatched junction bases numbered 7, after V lost 5 bases and J lost 0 bases. Germline lookup yields CDR1 LGHDT and CDR2 YNNKEL (reference sequence). Written as DNA, the CDR3 is TGTGCCAGCAGCGCCACTCTAGCGGGAGGGTACCAAGAGACCCAGTACTTC. Translated: CASSATLAGGYQETQYF.

This chain connects TRBV27 to TRBJ1-2; D is ambiguous. From germline, CDR1 is MNHEY and CDR2 SMNVEV (reference sequence). The CDR3 covers 15 residues. V gave up 2 bases and J gave up 4 bases, with 14 bases separating them. CDR3 DNA: TGTGCCAGCAGTTTAAATCCCGCCGTCTTCTATGGCTACACCTTC. The encoded protein is CASSLNPAVFYGYTF.

V is TRBV28 and J is TRBJ1-2, with D possibly matching TRBD1 (6 bases). Germline V gene data show CDR1 as MDHEN and CDR2 as SYDVKM. This CDR3 region has 14 residues. V lost 5 bases and J 8 bases, leaving 18 bases between the germline ends. CDR3 sequence reads: CASSQRGVRGGYTF. The DNA for the CDR3 is TGTGCCAGCAGTCAGAGGGGGGTTCGGGGAGGCTACACCTTC.

V gene TRBV5-4 combines with J gene TRBJ2-5; D unresolved. With 4 bases removed from V and 4 bases from J, the gap between germline ends came to 14 bases. The CDR3 is 14 residues long. Germline CDR1 SGHNT, CDR2 YYREEE (reference sequence). The CDR3 nucleotides are TGTGCCAGCAGCCCGGCCCTCTGGGGAGAGACCCAGTACTTC. Translation gives CASSPALWGETQYF.

The genes are TRBV19 and TRBJ1-1; tentatively, D is TRBD1 (5 bases). Germline values: CDR1 LNHDA, CDR2 SQIVND (reference sequence). This CDR3 has 15 amino acids. The V end lost 1 base, the J end lost 0 bases, and 9 bases lay between the germline ends. CDR3 in amino acids: CASSIGGLMNTEAFF. DNA of the CDR3: TGTGCCAGTAGTATAGGGGGACTGATGAACACTGAAGCTTTCTTT.

J is TRBJ2-3 and V is TRBV28, with TRBD1 identical over 8 bases. V lost 7 bases to trimming and J lost 2 bases; unmatched junction nucleotides: 8. CDR3 length equals 15 residues. Per germline, CDR1 MDHEN and CDR2 SYDVKM. The CDR3 DNA follows: TGTGCCAGCACCCCGACAGGGGAACACACAGATACGCAGTATTTT. This gives the protein CASTPTGEHTDTQYF.

This chain links TRBV6-2 or TRBV6-3 with TRBJ1-1; the match to TRBD1 covers 8 bases. In germline, CDR1 is MNHEY, CDR2 SVGEGT. The CDR3 contains 14 residues. After removal of 6 bases from V and 4 bases from J, the junction contained 7 bases not matched to a gene. CDR3 protein: CASSLWTGSTEAFF. The DNA for the CDR3 is TGTGCCAGCAGCCTTTGGACAGGGAGCACTGAAGCTTTCTTT.